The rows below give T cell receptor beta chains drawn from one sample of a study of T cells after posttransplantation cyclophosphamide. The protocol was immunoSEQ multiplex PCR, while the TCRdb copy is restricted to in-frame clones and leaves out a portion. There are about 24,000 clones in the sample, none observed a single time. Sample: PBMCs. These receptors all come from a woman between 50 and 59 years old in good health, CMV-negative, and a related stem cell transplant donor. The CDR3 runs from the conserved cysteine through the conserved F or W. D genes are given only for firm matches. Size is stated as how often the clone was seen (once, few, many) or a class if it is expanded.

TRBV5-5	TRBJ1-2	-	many	CASSLTTVSNYGYTF	TGTGCCAGCAGCTTGACCACGGTGTCTAACTATGGCTACACCTTC
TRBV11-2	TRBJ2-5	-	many	CASSLGGLSLETQYF	TGTGCCAGCAGCTTAGGGGGACTGAGTTTAGAGACCCAGTACTTC
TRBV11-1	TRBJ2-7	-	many	CASSSGGSSYEQYF	TGTGCCAGCAGCTCAGGGGGGAGCTCCTACGAGCAGTACTTC
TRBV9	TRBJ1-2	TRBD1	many	CASRGQGLNYGYTF	TGTGCCAGCAGGGGACAGGGCCTAAACTATGGCTACACCTTC
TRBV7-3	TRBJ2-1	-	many	CASSLNRASYNEQFF	TGTGCCAGCAGCTTAAACAGGGCGTCCTACAATGAGCAGTTCTTC
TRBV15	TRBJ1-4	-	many	CATSRDQGQLEKLFF	TGTGCCACCAGCAGAGATCAGGGGCAGCTTGAAAAACTGTTTTTT
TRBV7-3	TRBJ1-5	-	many	CASSLGGGQPQHF	TGTGCCAGCAGCTTAGGGGGAGGGCAGCCCCAGCATTTT
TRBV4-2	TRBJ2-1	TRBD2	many	CASSQGLAGGGSYNEQFF	TGTGCCAGCAGCCAGGGACTAGCGGGAGGGGGTTCCTACAATGAGCAGTTCTTC
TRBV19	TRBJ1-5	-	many	CASSAQVPSYQPQHF	TGTGCCAGTAGTGCTCAGGTTCCATCCTATCAGCCCCAGCATTTT
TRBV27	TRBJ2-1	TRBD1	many	CASRQPGQGSYNEQFF	TGTGCCAGCAGACAGCCGGGACAGGGTTCCTACAATGAGCAGTTCTTC
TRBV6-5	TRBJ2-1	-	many	CASSTRGGNEQFF	TGTGCCAGCAGTACGAGGGGGGGCAATGAGCAGTTCTTC
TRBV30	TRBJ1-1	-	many	CAWSSGGAFF	TGTGCCTGGAGTTCGGGGGGGGCTTTCTTT
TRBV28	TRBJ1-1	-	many	CASRETEEAFF	TGTGCCAGCAGGGAGACAGAAGAAGCTTTCTTT
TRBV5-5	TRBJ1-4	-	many	CASSGITNGEKLFF	TGTGCCAGCAGCGGAATTACGAACGGGGAAAAACTGTTTTTT
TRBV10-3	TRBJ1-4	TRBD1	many	CAISDGRGLKKLFF	TGTGCCATCAGTGACGGCAGGGGGCTGAAGAAACTGTTTTTT
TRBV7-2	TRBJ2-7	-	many	CASSLRLGEQYF	TGTGCCAGCAGCTTGCGGCTTGGCGAGCAGTACTTC
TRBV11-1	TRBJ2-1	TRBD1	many	CASSTPDRAYEQFF	TGTGCCAGCAGCACCCCGGACAGGGCCTATGAGCAGTTCTTC
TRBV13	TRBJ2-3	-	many	CASSFNGGPPDTQYF	TGTGCCAGCAGCTTTAACGGGGGGCCTCCAGATACGCAGTATTTT
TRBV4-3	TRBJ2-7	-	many	CASSQDRQGFYEQYF	TGCGCCAGCAGCCAAGATAGGCAGGGATTCTACGAGCAGTACTTC
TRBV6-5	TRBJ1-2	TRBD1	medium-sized	CASSQAGTGGYGYTF	TGTGCCAGCAGTCAGGCCGGGACAGGGGGTTATGGCTACACCTTC
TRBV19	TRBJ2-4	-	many	CASSLRPQGINIQYF	TGTGCCAGTAGCCTCCGGCCCCAGGGGATAAACATTCAGTACTTC
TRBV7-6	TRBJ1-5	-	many	CASSPLTGSQNQPQHF	TGTGCCAGCAGCCCACTGACGGGATCCCAGAATCAGCCCCAGCATTTT
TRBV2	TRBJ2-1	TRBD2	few	CASSPGTSMMDEQFF	TGTGCCAGCAGCCCCGGGACTAGTATGATGGATGAGCAGTTCTTC
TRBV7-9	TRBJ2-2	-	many	CASSLISGNTGELFF	TGTGCCAGCAGCTTGATTTCGGGGAACACCGGGGAGCTGTTTTTT
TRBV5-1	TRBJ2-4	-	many	CASSADLAELKNIQYF	TGCGCCAGCAGCGCGGATTTAGCGGAGCTAAAAAACATTCAGTACTTC
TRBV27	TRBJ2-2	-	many	CASSKQGISTGELFF	TGTGCCAGCAGTAAACAGGGTATCAGCACCGGGGAGCTGTTTTTT
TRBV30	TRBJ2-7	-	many	CAWSVEGHEQYF	TGTGCCTGGAGTGTAGAGGGCCACGAGCAGTACTTC
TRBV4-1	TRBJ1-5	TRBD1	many	CASSPGQGGQPQHF	TGCGCCAGCAGCCCGGGACAGGGCGGGCAGCCCCAGCATTTT